Listed below are T cell receptor beta chains from one sample, sequenced in a study of CD8 T cells in ankylosing spondylitis. TCRdb called the 5' RACE reads again in MiXCR, with one record for every CDR3 protein. Of 150,000 to 200,000 distinct CDR3 sequences in the sample, roughly 13% were seen once. The sample comprised blood, either unsorted or a sorted T cell fraction (not recorded which). These receptors all come from a female donor with ankylosing spondylitis or in good health (not recorded which). Each CDR3 is given with its conserved first and last residue. The order of the fields is clone size, J gene, CDR3 length, D gene, V gene, CDR3 protein, CDR3 DNA. D genes are given only for firm matches. A clone size is listed for some rows: how often the clone was seen (once, few, many), or a class if it is expanded.

>many|TRBJ2-2|15|-|TRBV6-1
CASTSYGENTGELFF
TGTGCCAGCACCTCCTACGGGGAGAACACCGGGGAGCTGTTTTTT
>many|TRBJ1-5|16|-|TRBV18
CASSPSGVNSNQPQHF
TGTGCCAGCTCACCGAGCGGGGTTAATAGCAATCAGCCCCAGCATTTT
>few|TRBJ2-6|12|-|TRBV24-1
CATSAGANVLTF
TGTGCCACCAGTGCTGGGGCCAACGTCCTGACTTTC
>-|TRBJ2-1|15|TRBD2|TRBV20-1
CSAPRTSGRASEQFF
TGCAGTGCTCCGCGGACTAGCGGGAGGGCTAGTGAGCAGTTCTTC
>many|TRBJ1-5|12|-|TRBV4-3
CASSQDRGAQHF
TGCGCCAGCAGCCAAGATAGGGGGGCCCAGCATTTT
>-|TRBJ2-2|13|-|TRBV12-3/TRBV12-4
CASSLVLPGELFF
TGTGCCAGCAGTTTAGTCCTTCCGGGGGAGCTGTTTTTT
>-|TRBJ1-4|17|TRBD1|TRBV5-1
CASSPWDRVPDGEKLFF
TGCGCCAGCAGCCCCTGGGACAGGGTGCCTGACGGAGAAAAACTGTTTTTT
>many|TRBJ1-6|13|-|TRBV5-5
CASSGRRDSPLHF
TGTGCCAGCAGCGGACGTAGGGATTCACCCCTCCACTTT
>few|TRBJ1-4|17|-|TRBV30
CAWSVGPIRPTNEKLFF
TGTGCCTGGAGTGTCGGTCCAATCAGACCAACTAATGAAAAACTGTTTTTT
>-|TRBJ2-4|13|TRBD2|TRBV7-2
CASRSGSGNIQYF
TGTGCCAGCAGGAGCGGGAGCGGAAACATTCAGTACTTC
>-|TRBJ2-1|13|-|TRBV18
CASSSRDGDEQFF
TGTGCCAGCTCAAGCAGGGACGGAGATGAGCAGTTCTTC
>once|TRBJ2-7|14|TRBD1|TRBV11-2
CVSSPMTGSYEQYF
TGTGTCAGCAGCCCAATGACAGGGAGCTACGAGCAGTACTTC
>many|TRBJ2-1|13|TRBD2|TRBV6-4
CASRPSGGGEQFF
TGTGCCAGCAGACCTAGCGGGGGAGGTGAGCAGTTCTTC
>few|TRBJ1-1|15|TRBD1|TRBV20-1
CSATGTGGADTEAFF
TGCAGTGCTACCGGGACAGGGGGCGCGGACACTGAAGCTTTCTTT
>-|TRBJ1-3|16|-|TRBV19
CASSIGLPQEGNTIYF
TGTGCCAGTAGTATAGGACTGCCCCAGGAGGGAAACACCATATATTTT
>few|TRBJ1-6|15|TRBD1|TRBV27
CASSSRTGGVSPLHF
TGTGCCAGCAGTTCCAGGACAGGGGGCGTTTCACCCCTCCACTTT
>-|TRBJ2-7|13|TRBD1|TRBV25-1
CASSRTGHYEQYF
TGTGCCAGCAGTCGGACAGGCCACTACGAGCAGTACTTC
>-|TRBJ1-1|14|TRBD1|TRBV7-9
CASSSQGAGTEAFF
TGTGCCAGCAGCTCACAGGGGGCCGGCACTGAAGCTTTCTTT
>few|TRBJ2-1|17|TRBD2|TRBV5-1
CASSLVVAGGGSREQFF
TGCGCCAGCAGCTTGGTGGTAGCGGGAGGAGGTTCCCGGGAGCAGTTCTTC
>-|TRBJ1-1|12|-|TRBV6-5
CASSYQNTEAFF
TGTGCCAGCAGTTACCAGAACACTGAAGCTTTCTTT
>few|TRBJ2-2|13|-|TRBV9
CASGVGTTGELFF
TGTGCCAGCGGCGTAGGGACGACCGGGGAGCTGTTTTTT
>many|TRBJ2-7|16|-|TRBV7-2
CASSPSGIFTDYEQYF
TGTGCCAGCAGCCCATCGGGAATCTTTACAGACTACGAGCAGTACTTC
>-|TRBJ2-1|16|TRBD2|TRBV4-3
CASSLEFSGRGNEQFF
TGCGCCAGCAGCCTTGAGTTCAGCGGGAGGGGAAATGAGCAGTTCTTC
>-|TRBJ2-7|16|-|TRBV7-2
CASSLGGGRATYEQYF
TGTGCCAGCAGCTTAGGCGGAGGACGGGCCACCTACGAGCAGTACTTC
>few|TRBJ2-3|17|-|TRBV11-2
CASSLDPLATSTDTQYF
TGTGCCAGCAGCTTAGATCCTCTGGCTACTAGCACAGATACGCAGTATTTT
>many|TRBJ2-7|15|-|TRBV11-2
CASSLVGSVSYEQYF
TGTGCCAGCAGCTTAGTCGGGTCAGTTTCCTACGAGCAGTACTTC
>many|TRBJ2-3|15|TRBD2|TRBV4-3
CASSQDREGPDTQYF
TGCGCCAGCAGCCAAGATCGGGAGGGGCCAGATACGCAGTATTTT
>many|TRBJ1-3|14|-|TRBV6-5
CASTSPHSGNTIYF
TGTGCCAGCACTTCGCCCCACTCTGGAAACACCATATATTTT
>-|TRBJ2-1|16|TRBD2|TRBV7-9
CAIPRGGGSIYNEQFF
TGTGCCATCCCTAGGGGAGGCGGGAGTATCTACAATGAGCAGTTCTTC
>-|TRBJ1-1|13|-|TRBV11-2
CASSDQGHTEAFF
TGTGCCAGCAGCGACCAGGGTCACACTGAAGCTTTCTTT
>few|TRBJ1-3|17|-|TRBV20-1
CSARVQVPIRSGNTIYF
TGCAGTGCTAGGGTACAGGTTCCCATCCGCTCTGGAAACACCATATATTTT
>many|TRBJ1-1|13|TRBD1|TRBV29-1
CSVEKDRVTEAFF
TGCAGCGTTGAAAAGGACAGGGTCACTGAAGCTTTCTTT
>many|TRBJ2-7|13|-|TRBV18
CASSPGSAYEQYF
TGTGCCAGCTCACCAGGCAGTGCCTACGAGCAGTACTTC
>many|TRBJ2-1|15|-|TRBV12-3/TRBV12-4
CASSGITRPYNEQFF
TGTGCCAGCAGCGGGATCACGCGGCCCTACAATGAGCAGTTCTTC
>-|TRBJ2-1|15|TRBD1|TRBV5-1
CASSQGQSSYNEQFF
TGCGCCAGCAGCCAGGGACAGAGCTCCTACAATGAGCAGTTCTTC
>-|TRBJ1-4|14|-|TRBV4-2
CASSQDTGGEKLFF
TGTGCCAGCAGCCAAGACACAGGCGGTGAAAAACTGTTTTTT
>-|TRBJ2-7|14|-|TRBV12-3/TRBV12-4
CASIPWGPFYEQYF
TGTGCCAGCATTCCGTGGGGACCCTTCTACGAGCAGTACTTC
>few|TRBJ1-2|16|TRBD1|TRBV28
CASTPGQAMPNYGYTF
TGTGCCAGCACCCCGGGACAGGCGATGCCTAACTATGGCTACACCTTC
>many|TRBJ1-2|15|TRBD1|TRBV29-1
CSVGQGAISNYGYTF
TGCAGCGTCGGACAGGGGGCGATCTCTAACTATGGCTACACCTTC
>many|TRBJ2-1|15|TRBD2|TRBV11-1
CASSFSGSRSNEQFF
TGTGCCAGCAGCTTTAGCGGGAGTCGCTCCAATGAGCAGTTCTTC
>many|TRBJ1-4|15|-|TRBV9
CASSVGVGGNEKLFF
TGTGCCAGCAGCGTAGGTGTGGGGGGCAACGAAAAACTGTTTTTT
>many|TRBJ1-2|15|TRBD1|TRBV18
CASSPAGQGSHGYTF
TGTGCCAGCTCACCAGCCGGACAGGGGTCTCATGGCTACACCTTC
>many|TRBJ2-1|15|-|TRBV11-2
CASSLDQRQYNEQFF
TGTGCCAGCAGCTTAGACCAGCGGCAGTACAATGAGCAGTTCTTC
>many|TRBJ2-3|11|-|TRBV12-3/TRBV12-4
CASSATDTQYF
TGTGCCAGCAGTGCCACAGATACGCAGTATTTT
>-|TRBJ2-3|15|-|TRBV7-2
CASSPTTGVTDTQYF
TGTGCCAGCAGCCCAACGACAGGAGTCACAGATACGCAGTATTTT
>many|TRBJ1-2|14|-|TRBV12-3/TRBV12-4
CASSFSRQGYGYTF
TGTGCCAGCAGTTTTTCTCGTCAGGGTTATGGCTACACCTTC
>many|TRBJ1-1|14|TRBD1|TRBV29-1
CSVSGGALNTEAFF
TGCAGCGTTTCAGGGGGCGCTTTGAACACTGAAGCTTTCTTT
>many|TRBJ2-5|14|TRBD2|TRBV6-2/TRBV6-3
CASSYGREMATQYF
TGTGCCAGCAGTTACGGGAGGGAGATGGCGACCCAGTACTTC
>many|TRBJ1-2|13|-|TRBV6-2/TRBV6-3
CATRRGPGSGYTF
TGTGCCACTCGGAGGGGTCCCGGCAGTGGCTACACCTTC
>many|TRBJ1-3|15|TRBD1|TRBV4-2
CASSRDRGKGNTIYF
TGTGCCAGCAGCCGAGACAGGGGGAAAGGAAACACCATATATTTT
>many|TRBJ2-7|15|-|TRBV24-1
CATSAVTDGAWRQYF
TGTGCCACCAGTGCCGTTACGGACGGAGCTTGGAGGCAGTACTTC
>many|TRBJ2-3|13|-|TRBV12-3/TRBV12-4
CASSLSLGYTQYF
TGTGCCAGCAGTTTAAGTCTAGGTTATACGCAGTATTTT
>many|TRBJ2-7|12|-|TRBV20-1
CSARQGGREQYF
TGCAGTGCTAGACAAGGGGGGAGGGAGCAGTACTTC
>many|TRBJ2-2|14|TRBD2|TRBV5-1
CASSTGTSAGELFF
TGCGCCAGCAGTACCGGGACTAGCGCCGGGGAGCTGTTTTTT
>many|TRBJ1-2|15|TRBD1|TRBV2
CASPKGGQGRPGYTF
TGTGCCAGTCCTAAAGGGGGACAGGGACGTCCCGGCTACACCTTC
>many|TRBJ1-1|16|TRBD1|TRBV20-1
CSAVDWRGQGADDAFF
TGCAGTGCTGTAGATTGGAGGGGACAGGGGGCAGATGACGCTTTCTTT
>many|TRBJ2-7|14|TRBD2|TRBV20-1
CSARDLAVSYEQYF
TGCAGTGCTAGAGATCTAGCGGTTTCCTACGAGCAGTACTTC